The 12 T cell receptor beta chains in this list originate from one sample, sequenced in a study of CXCR3-negative and CXCR3-positive naive CD8 T cells. cDNA libraries for TRB were generated by 5' RACE incorporating UMI labels. TCRdb reanalyzed the 5' RACE reads and collapses them to one entry per CDR3 protein, without DNA. The sample has about 89,000 distinct CDR3 sequences, and its top ten clones hold almost 0.55%. Their antigens remain unidentified. Study results and caveats: Hydrophobicity of TRB CDR3s was greater in CXCR3-positive naive cells than in CXCR3-negative naive cells.

Sample: naive CXCR3+ CD8+ T cells from blood. Subset specified: CD45RO-CCR7+CD27+CD95- naive CD8+ T cells expressing CXCR3 (TNR3+). The receptors were sampled from a human donor in good health. Some clones in this sample may be carry-over from other donors' samples.

CDR3 residues: CASSESDRVMETQYF. The chain recombines TRBV25-1 with TRBJ2-5; TCRdb's assignment of TRBD1 cannot be checked, as there is no DNA. The CDR3 spans 15 residues. Per germline, CDR1 MGHDK and CDR2 SYGVNS. The entire variable domain, with the rest obtained from reference TRBV25-1 and TRBJ2-5, is as follows: EADIYQTPRYLVIGTGKKITLECSQTMGHDKMYWYQQDPGMELHLIHYSYGVNSTEKGDLSSESTVSRIRTEHFPLTLESARPSHTSQYLCASSESDRVMETQYFGPGTRLLVL.

The rearrangement links TRBV4-1 to TRBJ1-5; without DNA, the TCRdb call of TRBD1 cannot be checked. This CDR3 is 15 amino acids long. Germline V gene lookup returns CDR1 MGHRA and CDR2 YSYEKL. The CDR3 sequence is CASSQFRGENQPQHF.

The chain joins TRBV25-1 to TRBJ2-6; the D gene TCRdb calls, TRBD1, cannot be checked with no DNA. Germline values: CDR1 MGHDK, CDR2 SYGVNS. The CDR3 spans 18 residues. The chain's CDR3 is CASSEYRSRGSGANVLTF.

The CDR3 spells CASSQQGGNTIYF. This sequence joins TRBV4-1 and TRBJ1-3; TCRdb's D call, TRBD1, is unchecked because there is no DNA. CDR1 and CDR2 (germline): MGHRA, YSYEKL. CDR3 length: 13 amino acids.

The chain employs TRBV28 and TRBJ1-1; TCRdb outputs TRBD1, but without DNA this stays unchecked. The germline V gene has CDR1 MDHEN and CDR2 SYDVKM. The length of the CDR3 is 13 residues. The CDR3 reads CASSFSGGTEAFF.

This chain connects TRBV6-6 to TRBJ1-5; TCRdb selects TRBD1, and the lack of DNA leaves this call unchecked. The CDR3 length is 16 residues. Germline-derived CDR1 and CDR2 are MNHNY and SVGAGI (reference sequence). The CDR3 here is CASKRWDRDISQPQHF.

V usage is TRBV14 and J usage is TRBJ2-7; the TCRdb call, TRBD1, lacks DNA for checking. There are 14 residues in the CDR3. Per the germline V gene, CDR1 is SGHDN and CDR2 is FVKESK. CDR3 in amino acids: CASSQVTGADEQYF.

This chain joins TRBV27 and TRBJ2-5; TCRdb's assignment of TRBD1 cannot be checked, as there is no DNA. CDR1 and CDR2 (germline): MNHEY, SMNVEV (reference sequence). The CDR3 loop spans 15 amino acids. CDR3 amino acids: CASRYAGGAEETQYF.

The rearrangement joins TRBV6-2 or TRBV6-3 to TRBJ2-1. Germline V gene data show CDR1 as MNHEY and CDR2 as SVGEGT. The CDR3 is 14 residues long. This chain's CDR3 is CAIKKEGSYNEQFF.

The V gene is TRBV4-2, the J gene TRBJ2-7; TCRdb's D call, TRBD1, is unchecked because there is no DNA. Germline CDR1 and CDR2: LGHNA and YNFKEQ. CDR3 length equals 13 residues. CDR3: CASSQEPGHEQYF.

This chain links TRBV10-3 with TRBJ2-2. Germline-derived CDR1 and CDR2 are ENHRY and SYGVKD. The CDR3 is 13 amino acids. CDR3 sequence reads: CAISDPNTGELFF.

This chain's CDR3 is CSVWDRAYEQYF. This chain uses TRBV29-1 with TRBJ2-7; TCRdb outputs TRBD1, but without DNA this stays unchecked. The CDR3 is 12 amino acids. Germline CDR1 is SQVTM and CDR2 is ANQGSEA.